The sequence of this T cell receptor (beta chain) was determined in a study of Tregs in tolerant kidney transplant recipients. Study outcomes and limitations: Some patients' samples used different primers over time, so nucleotide sequences weren't comparable. Donor-specific Treg expansion exceeded global Treg expansion in tolerant patients, suggesting antigen drive.

A word on this clone: The antigen is unknown.

Assay: immunoSEQ multiplex PCR; the TCRdb copy retains only in-frame clones and omits some. The sample lists tens of thousands of clones; roughly 93% were seen once. Related graft donors supplied nonmyeloablative bone marrow transplants, and mixed chimerism was transient. The source of this sequence is a human patient who received a combined kidney and bone marrow transplant. These T cells may partly come from the graft donor. The sample was CD4+ T cells from blood (PBMCs), taken 12 months after the transplant.

The CDR3 is CASNRGRGETQYF. CDR3 bases: TGTGCCAGTAATCGGGGGCGGGGGGAGACCCAGTACTTC. The chain recombines TRBV19 with TRBJ2-5, with D perhaps matching TRBD2 (7 bases). This CDR3 has 13 residues. The germline V gene has CDR1 LNHDA and CDR2 SQIVND (reference sequence). V was cut by 7 bases and J by 5 bases, with 14 bases left in between.